A single sample is the source of the 28 T cell receptor beta chains below, sequenced in a study of molecular identifiers for immune sequencing clone quantification. TCRdb independently ran MiXCR on the PCR reads; one entry per CDR3 protein. The sample records about 70,000 distinct CDR3 sequences, less than 20% being singletons. Material: naive CD8+ T cells from blood, with Jurkat cell RNA spiked in. Documented subset: FACS-sorted CD8+CD4-CCR7+CD45RA+ naive T cells. Source of these receptors: a human donor in good health. Some libraries in this study had Jurkat cell RNA spiked in.

This clonotype showed up just a few times. The junction differs from germline at one of its ends, possibly a read error. The rearrangement joins TRBV10-3 to TRBJ2-4, with D unclear. Germline loops: CDR1 ENHRY, CDR2 SYGVKD. The CDR3 is made up of 18 amino acids. The CDR3 sequence: CAISDDVRPSGTKNIQYF. CDR3 DNA: TGTGCCATTAGTGATGATGTCCGGCCGTCTGGTACCAAAAACATTCAGTACTTC.

There are many counts of this clonotype. The CDR3 bases are TGTGCCAGCAGAGATCCCGGGGAGCTGTTTTTT. Translated, it gives CASRDPGELFF. V gene TRBV6-6 combines with J gene TRBJ2-2; D is uncertain. Germline CDR1 reads MNHNY; CDR2 reads SVGAGI (reference sequence). The CDR3 totals 11 residues. V was clipped by 6 bases and J by 6 bases, with 5 bases between them.

This clonotype was observed at least ten times. The V gene is TRBV11-3, the J gene TRBJ1-1, with 7 bases aligning to TRBD1. Germline V CDR1 and CDR2: SGHNT, YENEEA. V lost 4 bases, J lost 6 bases, and 5 bases stayed unmatched. The CDR3 consists of 13 residues. The CDR3 reads CASSSAGGPEAFF. The DNA of the CDR3 is TGTGCCAGCAGCTCCGCAGGGGGTCCTGAAGCTTTCTTT.

This clonotype appeared many times. V gene TRBV13 combines with J gene TRBJ1-1; a weak D match, TRBD1 (5 bases). Germline lookup yields CDR1 PRHDT and CDR2 FYEKMQ (reference sequence). V was trimmed by 3 bases and J by 5 bases, leaving 13 bases between them. The CDR3 contains 14 residues. The CDR3 region is CASSFLGEVTEAFF. The CDR3 nucleotides are TGTGCCAGCAGCTTTCTAGGGGAGGTTACTGAAGCTTTCTTT.

This clonotype was picked up many times. The J gene is TRBJ2-7, the V gene TRBV7-2; a possible D gene is TRBD2 (5 bases). Looked up from germline, CDR1 is SGHTA and CDR2 is FQGNSA. The CDR3 extends over 16 amino acids. The V gene lost 1 base and the J gene lost 0 bases, with 13 bases spanning the gap. DNA for the CDR3: TGTGCCAGCAGCTTAGTTCCAGCGGCGTACTCCTACGAGCAGTACTTC. It specifies CASSLVPAAYSYEQYF.

Remarks on this clonotype: An end of the junction does not agree with germline; a read error may underlie this. The CDR3 here is CASWEGGGNQPQQF. The DNA for the CDR3 is TGTGCCAGCTGGGAAGGGGGTGGCAATCAGCCCCAGCAATTT. The chain recombines TRBV6-2 or TRBV6-3 with TRBJ1-5, with D perhaps TRBD1 (6 bases). CDR3 length equals 14 residues. Germline-derived CDR1 and CDR2 are MNHEY and SVGEGT.

This chain connects TRBV12-3 or TRBV12-4 to TRBJ2-7, with a possible D match to TRBD1 (5 bases). V was shortened by 3 bases and J by 2 bases, with 8 bases between the two germline ends. The CDR3 is 13 amino acids. Written as DNA, the CDR3 is TGTGCCAGCAGTTTGACAGAAGCCTACGAGCAGTACTTC. Translating it yields CASSLTEAYEQYF.

This clonotype was found many times. V is TRBV12-3 or TRBV12-4 and J is TRBJ2-2; either TRBD1 or TRBD2 may supply D (5 bases each). This CDR3 is built from 16 residues. V gave up 7 bases and J gave up 1 base, with 16 bases separating them. The CDR3 DNA reads TGTGCCAGCAACCTGGGGGTGGGCTGGAACACCGGGGAGCTGTTTTTT. This codes for CASNLGVGWNTGELFF.

About this clonotype itself: This may be a read error: a much more frequent sequence differs by one nucleotide. This chain links TRBV27 with TRBJ2-1; 9 bases map to TRBD2. Trimming cost V 5 bases and J 6 bases; bases outside gene matches: 11. Germline assignment: CDR1 MNHEY and CDR2 SMNVEV (reference sequence). The CDR3 extends over 16 amino acids. The CDR3 bases are TGTGCCAGCAGTCCCCTAGCGGGAAGGCCGGTCAATGAGCAGTTCTTC. This encodes CASSPLAGRPVNEQFF.

There are many counts of this clonotype. This chain connects TRBV4-3 to TRBJ2-3, with D perhaps matching TRBD2 (7 bases). The V gene's germline CDR1 is LGHNA and CDR2 YSLEER. The V end was cut by 0 bases, the J end by 0 bases, with 13 bases between. The CDR3 has 17 amino acids. CDR3 nucleotides: TGCGCCAGCAGCCAAGATCGGGGGGCCATTAGCACAGATACGCAGTATTTT. Its translation: CASSQDRGAISTDTQYF.

The table lists this clonotype with many counts. The chain links TRBV7-2 to TRBJ2-3; no clear D gene. The germline V gene encodes CDR1 SGHTA and CDR2 FQGNSA. CDR3 size: 13 residues. Trimming removed 4 bases at V and 6 bases at J, with 11 bases between. The CDR3 sequence: CASSSPTGDTQYF. The CDR3 DNA reads TGTGCCAGCAGCTCACCCACGGGTGATACGCAGTATTTT.

This clonotype was seen once. This chain uses TRBV28 with TRBJ1-4, with 8 bases matching TRBD1. Germline CDR1 is MDHEN and CDR2 is SYDVKM. The CDR3 runs to 17 residues. With 6 bases clipped from V and 7 bases from J, the junction kept 16 bases outside the gene matches. The CDR3, as DNA: TGTGCCAGCAGAACCTCCGGACAGGGAGCTTATGCTGAAAAACTGTTTTTT. Protein sequence: CASRTSGQGAYAEKLFF.

This clonotype was seen at least ten times. The gene calls are TRBV5-6 and TRBJ2-7; 10 bases fit TRBD2. The CDR3 is 17 residues long. Germline assignment: CDR1 SGHDT and CDR2 YYEEEE. Losses at the gene ends were 3 bases for V and 2 bases for J; bases not matched to a gene: 11. DNA of the CDR3: TGTGCCAGCAGCTCCGGTGAGGTAGGACTAGCGGCCTACGAGCAGTACTTC. It yields the protein CASSSGEVGLAAYEQYF.

As for this clonotype: A much more abundant neighbour one base away suggests this may be a read error. The CDR3 spells CASSSVAEELYF. The CDR3 nucleotides are TGTGCCAGCAGCTCGGTTGCAGAAGAGCTGTACTTC. This chain connects TRBV5-6 to TRBJ2-7; D gene ambiguous. CDR1 is SGHDT and CDR2 is YYEEEE in the germline V gene. This CDR3 contains 12 residues.

This clonotype was seen repeatedly, ten times or more. The genes are TRBV4-2 and TRBJ1-4; D is possibly TRBD1 (6 bases). The V and J ends lost 4 bases and 3 bases respectively, with 12 bases between them. This CDR3 contains 15 residues. Germline V lookup: CDR1 LGHNA, CDR2 YNFKEQ. In DNA, the CDR3 is TGTGCCAGCAGCCGACACAGGGAATCTAATGAAAAACTGTTTTTT. This translates into CASSRHRESNEKLFF.

As concerns this clonotype: A junction end diverges from the germline sequence, so it may reflect a read error. The chain links TRBV27 to TRBJ2-5; the match to TRBD1 covers 7 bases. Germline lookup yields CDR1 MNHEY and CDR2 SMNVEV (reference sequence). The CDR3 has 15 amino acids. Written as DNA, the CDR3 is TGTGCCAGCAGTTTGTCCGCTGGGACAGTAGAGACCCAGTGCTTC. Protein product: CASSLSAGTVETQCF.

In this sample, this clonotype turned up many times. The chain employs TRBV11-2 and TRBJ2-5, with D unclear. Trimming shortened V by 5 bases and J by 4 bases, and 8 bases separated the two germline ends. CDR3 length equals 12 residues. Germline lookup yields CDR1 SGHAT and CDR2 FQNNGV. The CDR3 nucleotides read TGTGCCAGCAGCAGTCTACGAGAGACCCAGTACTTC. This gives the protein CASSSLRETQYF. Supplemented by reference TRBV11-2 and TRBJ2-5, the full variable domain reads EAGVAQSPRYKIIEKRQSVAFWCNPISGHATLYWYQQILGQGPKLLIQFQNNGVVDDSQLPKDRFSAERLKGVDSTLKIQPAKLEDSAVYLCASSSLRETQYFGPGTRLLVL.

This clonotype has at least ten counts. The chain uses TRBV7-8 and TRBJ2-7; tentatively, D is TRBD2 (6 bases). Germline CDR1 and CDR2: SGHVS and FQNEAQ. This CDR3 region has 13 residues. Trimming left V 5 bases short and J 2 bases short, with 10 bases between. In nucleotides, the CDR3 is TGTGCCAGCAGCGTGGGGGGACCCTACGAGCAGTACTTC. The encoded protein is CASSVGGPYEQYF.

Ten or more counts support this clonotype. The rearrangement joins TRBV20-1 to TRBJ2-1; TRBD1 matches at 9 bases. Trimming took 5 bases from V and 5 from J; bases not matched to a gene: 7. Germline loops: CDR1 DFQATT, CDR2 SNEGSKA (reference sequence). The CDR3 has 14 residues. The chain's CDR3 is CSALDRGVNNEQFF. The CDR3 bases are TGCAGTGCTCTAGACAGGGGGGTTAACAATGAGCAGTTCTTC.

A note on this clonotype: One base away lies a much larger clone, so this may be a sequencing read error. J is TRBJ1-5 and V is TRBV27; the D is unclear. The CDR3 has 15 residues. CDR1 and CDR2 from the germline V gene are MNHEY and SMNVEV (reference sequence). The V and J ends lost 5 bases and 6 bases respectively, with 17 bases between them. Here the CDR3 reads CASSPLAPGSQPQHF. Here the CDR3 DNA reads TGTGCCAGCAGTCCCCTAGCCCCGGGATCTCAGCCCCAGCATTTT.

This clonotype was recorded many times. The chain carries TRBV11-2 and TRBJ1-6, with D tentatively TRBD1 (5 bases). The ends were cut back, 0 bases at V and 6 bases at J, with 9 bases in the middle. CDR3 length: 15 residues. Germline CDR1 SGHAT, CDR2 FQNNGV. In DNA form, the CDR3 reads TGTGCCAGCAGCTTAGAGGGACGGGTTAATTCACCCCTCCACTTT. Translated, it gives CASSLEGRVNSPLHF. Full variable domain (rest looked up from reference TRBV11-2 and TRBJ1-6): EAGVAQSPRYKIIEKRQSVAFWCNPISGHATLYWYQQILGQGPKLLIQFQNNGVVDDSQLPKDRFSAERLKGVDSTLKIQPAKLEDSAVYLCASSLEGRVNSPLHFGNGTRLTVT.

This clonotype came up many times. J is TRBJ2-3 and V is TRBV20-1; tentatively, D is TRBD2 (5 bases). The CDR3 has 16 amino acids. CDR1 is DFQATT, CDR2 SNEGSKA, per germline (reference sequence). Between the trimmed V and J ends, which lost 6 bases and 7 bases, there was a span of 26 bases. CDR3: CSAEGLRLPGMYTQYF. The CDR3 nucleotides read TGCAGTGCGGAAGGGCTCCGACTACCCGGAATGTATACGCAGTATTTT.

This clonotype was picked up many times. The gene calls are TRBV5-1 and TRBJ2-3, with 8 positions matching TRBD2. The J segment lost 1 base and the V segment lost 2 bases, leaving 3 bases of the junction unmatched. Germline loops: CDR1 SGHRS, CDR2 YFSETQ. The CDR3 is 15 amino acids. The CDR3 DNA reads TGCGCCAGCAGCTTCCTAGCGGGCCGCACAGATACGCAGTATTTT. It codes for CASSFLAGRTDTQYF.

This clonotype was counted ten times or more. The chain is built from TRBV7-2 and TRBJ2-7; 9 bases agree with TRBD2. Germline values: CDR1 SGHTA, CDR2 FQGNSA. Trimming cost V 5 bases and J 5 bases; bases outside gene matches: 7. CDR3 length equals 14 residues. CDR3 bases: TGTGCCAGCAGCCACTTAGCGGGAGTAAACGAGCAGTACTTC. This sequence encodes CASSHLAGVNEQYF. The full variable domain, completed using reference TRBV7-2 and TRBJ2-7, is GAGVSQSPSNKVTEKGKDVELRCDPISGHTALYWYRQSLGQGLEFLIYFQGNSAPDKSGLPSDRFSAERTGGSVSTLTIQRTQQEDSAVYLCASSHLAGVNEQYFGPGTRLTVT.

At least ten counts were recorded for this clonotype. The chain couples TRBV29-1 to TRBJ2-2; D possibly corresponds to TRBD1 (5 bases). The CDR3 extends over 13 amino acids. Trimming shortened V by 4 bases and J by 4 bases, and 10 bases separated the two germline ends. CDR1 SQVTM and CDR2 ANQGSEA come from the germline V gene. The CDR3: CSVVAGITGELFF. The CDR3 coding sequence is TGCAGCGTTGTGGCAGGGATCACCGGGGAGCTGTTTTTT.

A remark on this clonotype: It may be a read error: a sequence one base away is much more abundant. The chain couples TRBV7-9 to TRBJ2-2, with no clear D. Germline CDR1 and CDR2: SEHNR and FQNEAQ (reference sequence). The CDR3 contains 14 residues. V was cut by 5 bases and J by 5 bases, with 12 bases left in between. The CDR3 sequence: CASSLTYGTGELFF. The CDR3 bases are TGTGCCAGCAGCCTAACCTATGGGACCGGGGAGCTGTTTTTT.

This clonotype has ten or more counts. Relative to the germline gene, one junction end is altered; a read error may explain this. This chain joins TRBV7-2 and TRBJ1-1; no firm D call. There are 11 residues in the CDR3. Per germline, CDR1 SGHTA and CDR2 FQGNSA. CDR3 protein: CASSLGKDDQF. CDR3 nucleotides: TGTGCCAGCAGCTTAGGAAAGGACGACCAATTT. Variable domain in full (rest from reference TRBV7-2 and TRBJ1-1): GAGVSQSPSNKVTEKGKDVELRCDPISGHTALYWYRQSLGQGLEFLIYFQGNSAPDKSGLPSDRFSAERTGGSVSTLTIQRTQQEDSAVYLCASSLGKDDQFGQGTRLTVV.

At least ten counts were recorded for this clonotype. This chain connects TRBV3-1 to TRBJ2-7, with D unclear. Germline V CDR1 and CDR2: LGHDT, YNNKEL (reference sequence). The CDR3 spans 15 residues. Trimming shortened V by 1 base and J by 5 bases, and 15 bases separated the two germline ends. As DNA, the CDR3 is TGTGCCAGCAGCCAAGGGTACGGGTCCTTACACGAGCAGTACTTC. Protein sequence: CASSQGYGSLHEQYF.